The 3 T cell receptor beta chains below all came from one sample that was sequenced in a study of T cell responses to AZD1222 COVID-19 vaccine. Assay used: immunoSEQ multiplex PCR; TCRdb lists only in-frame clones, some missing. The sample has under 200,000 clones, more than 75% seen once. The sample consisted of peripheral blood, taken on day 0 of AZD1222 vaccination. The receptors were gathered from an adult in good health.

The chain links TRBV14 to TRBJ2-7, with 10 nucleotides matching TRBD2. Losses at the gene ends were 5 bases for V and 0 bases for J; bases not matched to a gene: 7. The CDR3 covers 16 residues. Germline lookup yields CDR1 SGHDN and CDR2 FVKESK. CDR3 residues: CASSTLAGANSYEQYF. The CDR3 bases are TGTGCCAGCAGCACCCTAGCGGGGGCGAACTCCTACGAGCAGTACTTC.

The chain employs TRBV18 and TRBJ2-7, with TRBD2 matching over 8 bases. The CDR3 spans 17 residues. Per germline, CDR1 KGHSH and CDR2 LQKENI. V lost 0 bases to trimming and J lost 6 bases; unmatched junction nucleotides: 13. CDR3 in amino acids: CASSPPGWGSGGLEQYF. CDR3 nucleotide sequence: TGTGCCAGCTCACCACCCGGTTGGGGGTCGGGGGGGCTCGAGCAGTACTTC.

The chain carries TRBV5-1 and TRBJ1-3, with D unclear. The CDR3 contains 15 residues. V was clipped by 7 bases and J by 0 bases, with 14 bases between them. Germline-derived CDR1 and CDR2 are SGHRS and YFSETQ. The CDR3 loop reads CASHPTTFSGNTIYF. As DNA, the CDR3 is TGCGCCAGCCACCCAACGACATTCTCTGGAAACACCATATATTTT.